Here is one T cell receptor (beta chain) with its context. This CDR3 comprises 17 residues. J lost 6 bases, V lost 0 bases, and 6 bases had no gene match. Germline CDR1 SGHRS, CDR2 YFSETQ. Original analysis: Counts of nucleated cells, estimated from reference gene primer amplification, were obtained. Data came from immunoSEQ multiplex PCR; TCRdb stores just in-frame clones and leaves some out. That table gives V, J and clone size, and the DNA gave D and trimming. In the table there are about 480,000 clones, 89% of which are singletons. The data derive from a study of blood T cell repertoires in COVID-19. Across the study: The samples span acute and convalescent COVID-19 from the United States, Italy and Spain. Nucleic acid was either cDNA or gDNA, and it came from T cells, B-cell-depleted T cells, or PBMCs.

This receptor was identified in a man aged 18 to 35 with COVID-19, enrolled during active disease. The chain has TRBV5-1 and TRBJ1-6; TRBD1 matches 10 bases. The sequenced sample consisted of peripheral blood. CDR3 loop: CASSLARQGAVNSPLHF. CDR3 bases: TGCGCCAGCAGCTTGGCTCGACAGGGGGCGGTTAATTCACCCCTCCACTTT.